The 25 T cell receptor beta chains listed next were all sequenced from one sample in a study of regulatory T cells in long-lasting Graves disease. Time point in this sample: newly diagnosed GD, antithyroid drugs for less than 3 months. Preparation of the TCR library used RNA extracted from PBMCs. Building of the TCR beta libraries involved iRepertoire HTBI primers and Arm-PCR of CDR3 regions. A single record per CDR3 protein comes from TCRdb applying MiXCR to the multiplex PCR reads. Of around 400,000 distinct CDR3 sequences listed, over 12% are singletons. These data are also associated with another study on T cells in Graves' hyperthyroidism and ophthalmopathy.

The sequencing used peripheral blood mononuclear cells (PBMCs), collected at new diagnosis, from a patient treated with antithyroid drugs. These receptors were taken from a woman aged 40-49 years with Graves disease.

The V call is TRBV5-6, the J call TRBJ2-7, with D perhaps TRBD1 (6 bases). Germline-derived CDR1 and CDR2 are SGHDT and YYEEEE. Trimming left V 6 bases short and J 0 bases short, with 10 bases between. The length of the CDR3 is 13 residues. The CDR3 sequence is CASMRDTSYEQYF. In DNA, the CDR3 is TGTGCCAGCATGAGGGACACCTCCTACGAGCAGTACTTC. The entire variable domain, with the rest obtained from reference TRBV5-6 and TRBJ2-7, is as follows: DAGVTQSPTHLIKTRGQQVTLRCSPKSGHDTVSWYQQALGQGPQFIFQYYEEEERQRGNFPDRFSGHQFPNYSSELNVNALLLGDSALYLCASMRDTSYEQYFGPGTRLTVT.

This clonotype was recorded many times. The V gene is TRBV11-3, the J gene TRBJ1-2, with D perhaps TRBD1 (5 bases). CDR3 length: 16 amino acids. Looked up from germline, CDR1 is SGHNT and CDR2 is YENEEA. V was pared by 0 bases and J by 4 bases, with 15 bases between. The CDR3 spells CASSLEGETDTYGYTF. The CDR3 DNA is TGTGCCAGCAGCTTAGAGGGGGAGACAGATACCTATGGCTACACCTTC.

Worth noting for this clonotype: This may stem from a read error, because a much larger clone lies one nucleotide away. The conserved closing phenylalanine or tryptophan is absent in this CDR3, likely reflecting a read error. Here the CDR3 reads CASSARQGGGETQYS. In nucleotides, the CDR3 is TGTGCCAGCAGTGCCCGACAGGGTGGGGGAGAGACCCAGTACTCC. The chain uses TRBV27 and TRBJ2-5; 7 nucleotides agree with TRBD1. The CDR3 spans 15 residues. CDR1 is MNHEY and CDR2 is SMNVEV in the germline V gene (reference sequence). The trim removed 5 bases at V and 4 bases at J, leaving 10 bases unmatched.

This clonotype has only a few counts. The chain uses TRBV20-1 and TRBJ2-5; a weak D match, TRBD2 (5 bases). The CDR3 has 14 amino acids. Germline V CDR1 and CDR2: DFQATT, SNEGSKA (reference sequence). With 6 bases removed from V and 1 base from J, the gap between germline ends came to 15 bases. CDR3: CSATFEGSQETQYF. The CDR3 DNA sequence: TGCAGTGCCACCTTCGAGGGCTCCCAAGAGACCCAGTACTTC.

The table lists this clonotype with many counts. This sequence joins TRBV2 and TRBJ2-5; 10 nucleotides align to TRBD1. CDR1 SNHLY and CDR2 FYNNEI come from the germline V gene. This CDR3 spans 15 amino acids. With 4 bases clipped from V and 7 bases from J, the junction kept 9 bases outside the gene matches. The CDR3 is CASSGQGASLGTQYF. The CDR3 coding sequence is TGTGCCAGCAGTGGACAGGGGGCCTCCTTGGGGACCCAGTACTTC. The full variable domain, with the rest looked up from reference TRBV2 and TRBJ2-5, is EPEVTQTPSHQVTQMGQEVILRCVPISNHLYFYWYRQILGQKVEFLVSFYNNEISEKSEIFDDQFSVERPDGSNFTLKIRSTKLEDSAMYFCASSGQGASLGTQYFGPGTRLLVL.

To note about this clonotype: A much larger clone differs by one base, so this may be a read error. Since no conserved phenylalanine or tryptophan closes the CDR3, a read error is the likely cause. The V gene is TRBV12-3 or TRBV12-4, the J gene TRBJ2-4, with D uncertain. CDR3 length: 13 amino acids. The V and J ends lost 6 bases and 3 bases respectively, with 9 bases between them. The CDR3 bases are TGTGCCAGCAGCAGTGGGGACAAAAACATTCAGTACTCC. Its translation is CASSSGDKNIQYS.

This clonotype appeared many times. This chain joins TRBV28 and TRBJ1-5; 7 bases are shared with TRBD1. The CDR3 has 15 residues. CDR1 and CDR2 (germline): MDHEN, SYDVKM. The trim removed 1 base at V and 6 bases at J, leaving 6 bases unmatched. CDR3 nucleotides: TGTGCCAGCAGTTTATTCCGACAGGGTGGTCAGCCCCAGCATTTT. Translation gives CASSLFRQGGQPQHF.

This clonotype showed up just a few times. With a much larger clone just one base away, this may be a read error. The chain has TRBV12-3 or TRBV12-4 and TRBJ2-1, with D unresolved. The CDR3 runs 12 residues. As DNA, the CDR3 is TGTGCCAGCAGGCTTGGGTACAATAAGCAGTTCTTC. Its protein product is CASRLGYNKQFF.

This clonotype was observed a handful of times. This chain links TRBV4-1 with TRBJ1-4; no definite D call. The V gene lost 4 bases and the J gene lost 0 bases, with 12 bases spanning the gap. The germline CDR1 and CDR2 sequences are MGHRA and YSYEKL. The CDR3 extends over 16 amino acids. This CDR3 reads CASSPTYVATNEKLFF. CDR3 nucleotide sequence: TGCGCCAGCAGCCCCACCTACGTTGCAACTAATGAAAAACTGTTTTTT.

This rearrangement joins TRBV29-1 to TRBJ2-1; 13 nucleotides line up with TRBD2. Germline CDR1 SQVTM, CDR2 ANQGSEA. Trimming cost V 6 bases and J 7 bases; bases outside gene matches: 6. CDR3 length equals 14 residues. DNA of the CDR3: TGCAGCGTAGGATGGACTAGCGGGAGAAATGAGCAGTTCTTC. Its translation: CSVGWTSGRNEQFF.

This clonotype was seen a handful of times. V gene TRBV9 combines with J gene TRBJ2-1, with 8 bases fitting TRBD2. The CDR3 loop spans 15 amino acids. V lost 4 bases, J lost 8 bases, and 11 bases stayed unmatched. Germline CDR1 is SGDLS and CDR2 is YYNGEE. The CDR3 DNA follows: TGTGCCAGCAGCCCACCGAGCGGGAGAGACGATGAGCAGTTCTTC. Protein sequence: CASSPPSGRDDEQFF.

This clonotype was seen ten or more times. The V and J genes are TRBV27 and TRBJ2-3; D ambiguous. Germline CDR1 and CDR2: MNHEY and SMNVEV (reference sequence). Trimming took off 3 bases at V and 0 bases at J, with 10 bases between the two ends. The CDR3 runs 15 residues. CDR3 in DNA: TGTGCCAGCAGTTTGACCCGTACTAGCACAGATACGCAGTATTTT. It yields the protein CASSLTRTSTDTQYF.

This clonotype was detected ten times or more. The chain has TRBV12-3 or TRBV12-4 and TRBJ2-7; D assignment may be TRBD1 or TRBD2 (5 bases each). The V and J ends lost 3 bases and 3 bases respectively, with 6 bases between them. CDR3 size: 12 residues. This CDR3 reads CASSFGGYEQYF. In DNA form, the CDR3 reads TGTGCCAGCAGTTTTGGGGGCTACGAGCAGTACTTC.

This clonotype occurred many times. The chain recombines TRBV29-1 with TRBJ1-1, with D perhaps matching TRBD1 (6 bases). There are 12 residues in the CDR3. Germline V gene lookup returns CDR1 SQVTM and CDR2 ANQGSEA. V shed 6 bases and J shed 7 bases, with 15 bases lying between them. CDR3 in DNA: TGCAGCGTCCCCAGGAGGGGGGATGAAGCTTTCTTT. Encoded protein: CSVPRRGDEAFF.

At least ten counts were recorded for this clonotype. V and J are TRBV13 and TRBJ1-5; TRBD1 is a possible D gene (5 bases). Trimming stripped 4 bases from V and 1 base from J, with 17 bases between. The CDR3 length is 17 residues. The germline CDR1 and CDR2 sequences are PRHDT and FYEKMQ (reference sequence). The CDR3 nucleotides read TGTGCCAGCAGCTCCCGCTCCGGGGGAGTCAGCAATCAGCCCCAGCATTTT. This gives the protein CASSSRSGGVSNQPQHF. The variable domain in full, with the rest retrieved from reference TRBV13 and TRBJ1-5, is AAGVIQSPRHLIKEKRETATLKCYPIPRHDTVYWYQQGPGQDPQFLISFYEKMQSDKGSIPDRFSAQQFSDYHSELNMSSLELGDSALYFCASSSRSGGVSNQPQHFGDGTRLSIL.

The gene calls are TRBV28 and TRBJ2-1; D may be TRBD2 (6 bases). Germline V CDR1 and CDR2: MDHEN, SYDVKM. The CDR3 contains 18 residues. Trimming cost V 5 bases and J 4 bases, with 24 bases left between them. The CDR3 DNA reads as TGTGCCAGCAGTATAAGGTCAACCGGGAGCCTACGGTACAATGAGCAGTTCTTC. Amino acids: CASSIRSTGSLRYNEQFF.

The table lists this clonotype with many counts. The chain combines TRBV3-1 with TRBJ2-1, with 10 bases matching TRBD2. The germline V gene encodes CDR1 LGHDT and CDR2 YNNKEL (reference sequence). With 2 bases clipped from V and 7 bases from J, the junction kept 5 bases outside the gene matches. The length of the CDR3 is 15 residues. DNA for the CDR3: TGTGCCAGCAGCCAATCTAGCGGGAGTATTAATGAGCAGTTCTTC. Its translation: CASSQSSGSINEQFF.

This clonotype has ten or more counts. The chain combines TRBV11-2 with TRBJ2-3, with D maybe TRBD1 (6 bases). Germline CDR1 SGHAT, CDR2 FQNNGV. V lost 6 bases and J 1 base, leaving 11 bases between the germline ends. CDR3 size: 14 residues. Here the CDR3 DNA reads TGTGCCAGCAGTGGGGGCGGACGCACAGATACGCAGTATTTT. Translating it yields CASSGGGRTDTQYF. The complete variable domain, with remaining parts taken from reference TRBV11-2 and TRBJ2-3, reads EAGVAQSPRYKIIEKRQSVAFWCNPISGHATLYWYQQILGQGPKLLIQFQNNGVVDDSQLPKDRFSAERLKGVDSTLKIQPAKLEDSAVYLCASSGGGRTDTQYFGPGTRLTVL.

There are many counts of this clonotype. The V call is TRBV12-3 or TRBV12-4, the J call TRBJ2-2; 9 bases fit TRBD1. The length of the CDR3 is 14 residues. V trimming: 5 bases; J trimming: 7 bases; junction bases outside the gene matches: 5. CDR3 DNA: TGTGCCAGCAGTGGACAGGGGTCGGTCGGGGAGCTGTTTTTT. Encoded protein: CASSGQGSVGELFF.

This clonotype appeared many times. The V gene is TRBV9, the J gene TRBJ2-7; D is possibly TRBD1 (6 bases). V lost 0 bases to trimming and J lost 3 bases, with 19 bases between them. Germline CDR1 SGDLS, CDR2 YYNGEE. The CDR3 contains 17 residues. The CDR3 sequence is CASSVGWAAGEGYEQYF. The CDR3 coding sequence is TGTGCCAGCAGCGTAGGCTGGGCGGCAGGGGAAGGCTACGAGCAGTACTTC.

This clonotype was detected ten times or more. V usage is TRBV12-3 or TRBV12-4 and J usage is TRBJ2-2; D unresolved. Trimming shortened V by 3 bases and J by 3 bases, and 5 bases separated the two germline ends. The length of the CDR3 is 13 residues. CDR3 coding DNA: TGTGCCAGCAGTTTTCTGGACACCGGGGAGCTGTTTTTT. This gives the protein CASSFLDTGELFF.

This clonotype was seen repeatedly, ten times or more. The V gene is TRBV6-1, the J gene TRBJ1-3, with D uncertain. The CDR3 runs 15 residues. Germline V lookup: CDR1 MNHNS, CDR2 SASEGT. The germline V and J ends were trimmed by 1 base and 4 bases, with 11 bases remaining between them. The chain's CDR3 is CASSEGSSYGNTIYF. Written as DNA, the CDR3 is TGTGCCAGCAGTGAAGGCAGTAGTTACGGAAACACCATATATTTT.

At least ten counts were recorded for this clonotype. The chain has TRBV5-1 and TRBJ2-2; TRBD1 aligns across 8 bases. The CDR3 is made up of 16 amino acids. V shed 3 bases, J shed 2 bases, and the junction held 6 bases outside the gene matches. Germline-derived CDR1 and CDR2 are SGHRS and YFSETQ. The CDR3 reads CASSYRQGTNTGELFF. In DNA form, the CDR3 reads TGCGCCAGCAGCTACAGACAGGGGACCAACACCGGGGAGCTGTTTTTT.

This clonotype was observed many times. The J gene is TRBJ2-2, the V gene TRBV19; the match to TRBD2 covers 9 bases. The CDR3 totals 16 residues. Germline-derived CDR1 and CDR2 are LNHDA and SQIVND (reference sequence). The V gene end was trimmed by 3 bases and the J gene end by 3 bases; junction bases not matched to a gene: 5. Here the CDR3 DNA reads TGTGCCAGTAGTATTGGTCTAGCGGGACACACCGGGGAGCTGTTTTTT. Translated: CASSIGLAGHTGELFF.

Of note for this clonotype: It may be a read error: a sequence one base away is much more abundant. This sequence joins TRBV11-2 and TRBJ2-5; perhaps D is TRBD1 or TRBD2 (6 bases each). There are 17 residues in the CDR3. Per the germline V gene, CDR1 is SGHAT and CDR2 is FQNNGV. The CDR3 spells CASSPQPGLAKGETRYF. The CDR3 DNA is TGTGCCAGCAGCCCCCAGCCGGGACTCGCCAAGGGGGAGACCCGGTACTTC.